Listed below are T cell receptor beta chains from one sample, sequenced in a study of blood T cell repertoires in COVID-19. Sequencing was performed with immunoSEQ multiplex PCR; in TCRdb, only in-frame clones are kept and a portion is missing. The sample has a few hundred thousand clones; 65% to 90% are singletons. Specimen: peripheral blood. The receptors were sampled from a human donor in a cohort sampled during active COVID-19. CDR3s include the opening cysteine and the closing phenylalanine or tryptophan. D genes are given only for firm matches. Expanded clones get a size class; other rows say once, few or many, or leave the size out.

D gene,J gene,V gene,clone size,CDR3 length,CDR3 protein,CDR3 DNA
.,TRBJ2-7,TRBV7-9,.,16,CASSFLGGEITYEQYF,TGTGCCAGCAGCTTTCTGGGCGGGGAGATAACCTACGAGCAGTACTTC
.,TRBJ2-7,TRBV5-1,.,16,CASSSTSYVQGHEQYF,TGCGCCAGCAGCTCAACCTCCTATGTACAGGGCCACGAGCAGTACTTC
.,TRBJ1-2,TRBV20-1,.,12,CSASSGGYGYTF,TGCAGTGCTAGTTCCGGGGGCTATGGCTACACCTTC
.,TRBJ2-1,TRBV12-5,once,13,CASFGQLYNEQFF,TGTGCTAGTTTTGGCCAGTTATACAATGAGCAGTTCTTC
TRBD1,TRBJ2-7,TRBV14,.,14,CASSPWTGGNEQYF,TGTGCCAGCAGCCCCTGGACAGGGGGGAACGAGCAGTACTTC
TRBD1,TRBJ2-7,TRBV19,.,15,CASAKGALASYEQYF,TGTGCCAGTGCGAAGGGGGCCCTGGCCTCCTACGAGCAGTACTTC
.,TRBJ1-1,TRBV10-3,.,14,CAISESMGGTEAFF,TGTGCCATCAGTGAGTCGATGGGGGGCACTGAAGCTTTCTTT
.,TRBJ1-1,TRBV2,few,17,CASSARKGDTMNTEAFF,TGTGCCAGCAGTGCCCGTAAAGGGGATACTATGAACACTGAAGCTTTCTTT
TRBD1,TRBJ2-1,TRBV2,.,13,CASSGTGYNEQFF,TGTGCCAGCAGTGGGACAGGGTACAATGAGCAGTTCTTC
TRBD1,TRBJ1-1,TRBV11-1,.,14,CASSSDRDDTEAFF,TGTGCCAGCAGCTCTGACAGGGATGACACTGAAGCTTTCTTT
TRBD1,TRBJ1-5,TRBV6-5,.,15,CASRTGGRGNQPQHF,TGTGCCAGCAGAACAGGGGGAAGGGGCAATCAGCCCCAGCATTTT
TRBD1,TRBJ2-7,TRBV7-9,.,16,CASSLWSGTGAYEQYF,TGTGCCAGCAGCTTGTGGTCCGGGACAGGGGCTTACGAGCAGTACTTC